Given below is one TCR beta chain in context. This clonotype was counted at least ten times. The clone's antigen remains unknown. Per-nucleotide qualities are absent, and no much larger clonotype sits a single base away. At the junction V is shortened by 2 bases and J by 1 base, with 14 bases in between. Measured from the cysteine to the phenylalanine, the CDR3 is 17 residues long. Kept here is only the CDR3 DNA, which spans 51 bases and is read in frame from base 1. These data are taken from a study of neurological immune-mediated disorders (dated by TCRdb to between 2019 and 2020). About the full investigation: Among the 35 or so multiple sclerosis patients, around 31 had relapsing-remitting MS and 3 had secondary progressive MS. Peripheral blood TCR-beta repertoires from patients with HTLV-I-associated myelopathy (HAM/TSP), patients with multiple sclerosis, and healthy controls were compared in the study using UMI-based sequencing. The approximately 99 TCR-beta libraries included longitudinal samples, technical triplicates and paired sorted CD4+ and CD8+ T-cell subsets alongside PBMC samples. Longitudinal HAM/TSP donors and healthy donors each had 3 time-points at intervals of about 3-40 months. The cohort comprised 68 subjects: 15 or so HAM/TSP patients, around 34 multiple sclerosis patients and 20 healthy controls. General findings and caveats noted by the study authors: No association of the MS cluster with clinical or MRI features was observed, and the need for larger cohorts was stated by the authors. Expanded clones from different subjects shared no identical CDR3 amino acid sequences, which suggests that TCR-beta repertoires were private in all groups. The highest TCR clonal expansion was observed in HAM/TSP patients, whereas the lowest was observed in MS patients, even when compared with healthy controls. In phylogenetic analysis, the repertoires of 18 of 34 MS patients grouped into a cluster of related CDR3 sequences, which suggests a possible signature at the repertoire level.

cDNA was synthesized by template-switch 5'RACE using a primer with a 10-nucleotide random unique molecular identifier that tagged each TCR transcript. Over 200 million TCR-beta sequences, covering 15-18 subjects, were produced in each sequencing run. The RNeasy kit was used to extract total RNA. The KAPA Real-time Library Amplification kit was used to amplify TCR-beta VDJ regions with primers for the TCR constant region and the 5'RACE anchor. Sample indexes and Illumina adaptors were added in a first PCR, after which library yield was increased in a second PCR. After Ampure bead purification, the roughly 650 bp TCR product was size-selected on a 2% E-gel SizeSelection system. Before pooling, library quality was assessed on a Bioanalyzer, concentration was determined with Qubit, and library quantification was performed with the Kapa Library Quantification kit. An Illumina HiSeq 2500 was used to sequence the libraries paired-end at 2 x 150 bp. To increase sequence diversity, about 25-31% phiX was spiked into each library pool. The source study handled its data this way. The UMI-based MiGEC pipeline processed quality-filtered reads and removed over 80% of raw TCR sequences during error correction. VDJ genes were aligned to IMGT germline references, and each clonotype was defined by a unique CDR3 amino acid sequence together with V-J genes. Clonal expansion, Shannon diversity, and CDR3 relatedness (CalcPairwiseDistances, ClusterSamples) were evaluated with VDJtools, and phylogenetic trees were built with CLCbio workbench. A clone was classed as expanded if it had 8 or more unique UMIs, a cutoff based on coefficient-of-variation modelling across technical triplicates. TCRdb applied fastp at Q25 and MiXCR to the public reads, then kept only in-frame beta chains. Merged by CDR3 protein, the rows form single entries marked with the most common genes and DNA. The V and J calls and clone size come from TCRdb's table, not from the authors' own analysis. Recorded for this sample are approximately 84,000 distinct CDR3 sequences; 4.3% of them occurred a single time. Approximately 5.4% of the sample is in the top ten clones.

Read against the paper, the sample's time point label means: longitudinal time-point 3. Libraries from unsorted PBMCs were made from 2 million PBMCs kept in RNAlater at -80 degrees C until RNA extraction. The multiple sclerosis patients were enrolled in a US clinical protocol that used magnetic resonance imaging to evaluate disease progression. PBMCs were separated from peripheral blood using Ficoll-Hypaque density gradient centrifugation and then cryopreserved in liquid nitrogen. This receptor chain uses TRBV12-3 or TRBV12-4 and TRBJ2-2; the D segment could be TRBD2, given 5 matching bases. The sequencing sample was made of PBMCs. This clonotype originated in a woman aged 60-75 years with multiple sclerosis. The DNA sequence is given as TGTGCCAGCAGTTTACGAGGCGGGCCGGGGAACACCGGGGAGCTGTTTTTT. Translation gives CASSLRGGPGNTGELFF.